The T cell receptor (beta chain) under discussion was sequenced for a study of OX40 agonist ivuxolimab in advanced cancers. Trimming removed 1 base at V and 3 bases at J, with 9 bases between. CDR3 length: 15 residues. In germline, CDR1 is MDHEN, CDR2 SYDVKM. Assay used: immunoSEQ multiplex PCR; TCRdb lists only in-frame clones, some missing. The table records about 63,000 clones, about nine tenths of them present only once. This clone was detected only once. The rearrangement uses TRBV28 and TRBJ1-4, with D hard to call. The source was CD4+ or CD8+ T cells sorted from blood, collected in a trial of the OX40 agonist ivuxolimab. The sequence came from an adult with an advanced solid tumor such as melanoma, head and neck, liver or kidney cancer. The CDR3 DNA sequence: TGTGCCAGCAGTTTATCCGGGCTCCCTAATGAAAAACTGTTTTTT. This sequence encodes CASSLSGLPNEKLFF.